This T cell receptor (beta chain) comes out of a study of blood T cell repertoires in COVID-19. Study in general: Collection of acute and convalescent COVID-19 samples took place in the United States, Italy and Spain. The cDNA or gDNA used as material had been derived from T cells, B-cell-depleted T cells, or PBMCs.

The CDR3 loop spans 16 amino acids. V lost 8 bases, J lost 1 base, and 13 bases stayed unmatched. Germline-derived CDR1 and CDR2 are SGHAT and FQNNGV. TCRdb's copy holds only in-frame clones and misses some; the assay was immunoSEQ multiplex PCR. The table has 100,000 to 150,000 clones, around four fifths seen once; the top ten hold roughly 25%. The receptor comes from a human donor in a cohort sampled during active COVID-19. What was sequenced was peripheral blood. V is TRBV11-2 and J is TRBJ2-7, with 8 positions matching TRBD2. The CDR3 coding sequence is TGTGCCAGCCTCCCCGGAGGGGCGGGAGGATCCTACGAGCAGTACTTC. Protein: CASLPGGAGGSYEQYF. Filled out from reference TRBV11-2 and TRBJ2-7, the complete variable domain reads EAGVAQSPRYKIIEKRQSVAFWCNPISGHATLYWYQQILGQGPKLLIQFQNNGVVDDSQLPKDRFSAERLKGVDSTLKIQPAKLEDSAVYLCASLPGGAGGSYEQYFGPGTRLTVT.